The clone carrying this T cell receptor (beta chain) showed up just a few times. Its antigen is as yet unknown. The sample comes from a study of cytomegalovirus exposure and HLA in healthy donors. V lost 4 bases to trimming and J lost 4 bases; unmatched junction nucleotides: 9. CDR3 length: 16 residues. Germline V gene sequence: CDR1 MDHEN, CDR2 SYDVKM. Study conclusions and caveats: Segments of the TCR beta V type were, in most cases, productive about 90% or about 30% of the time in an earlier analysis.

The PCR made use of 60 Vbeta and 13 Jbeta primers. Using immunoSEQ multiplex PCR, the repertoire was profiled, and TCRdb retains in-frame clones only, with some absent. The sample has 120,000 to 150,000 clones, about 73% seen once. The sample consisted of PBMCs. V gene TRBV28 combines with J gene TRBJ2-3; TRBD2 agrees at 9 bases. The TCR sequence derives from a middle-aged man in good health and CMV-seropositive. CDR3 loop: CASSSASGIGADTQYF. DNA of the CDR3: TGTGCCAGCAGTTCGGCTAGCGGGATTGGAGCAGATACGCAGTATTTT. The complete variable domain, with remaining parts taken from reference TRBV28 and TRBJ2-3, reads DVKVTQSSRYLVKRTGEKVFLECVQDMDHENMFWYRQDPGLGLRLIYFSYDVKMKEKGDIPEGYSVSREKKERFSLILESASTNQTSMYLCASSSASGIGADTQYFGPGTRLTVL.